These T cell receptor beta chains were read from a single sample in a study of blood T cell repertoires in COVID-19. The repertoire was sequenced with immunoSEQ multiplex PCR; TCRdb's copy has only in-frame clones and lacks some. The sample holds 120,000 or so clones; about 70% are singletons and the top ten take 2% to 2.5%. Sequencing input: peripheral blood. The source is a woman between 65 and 79 years old with acute or convalescent COVID-19. CDR3s include the opening cysteine and the closing phenylalanine or tryptophan. A D gene is named only where the DNA matches it firmly. Expanded clones are given a class, and other clones once, few, many or no size at all.

>.|TRBJ1-1|.|TRBV6-2/TRBV6-3
TGTGCCAGCAGTAAACCCCCTCTTCGACAGGTCTACCTGAAGACTGAAGCTTTCTTT
CASSKPPLRQVYLKTEAFF
>.|TRBJ1-2|.|TRBV25-1
TGTGCCAGCAGTGGCTTCGGGGTAGAAGGCTACACCTTC
CASSGFGVEGYTF
>TRBD1|TRBJ1-5|.|TRBV18
TGTGCCAGCTCGCCGGGACAGCTCAATCAGCCCCAGCATTTT
CASSPGQLNQPQHF
>.|TRBJ1-1|.|TRBV28
TGTGCCACCCGGGGGGGGTCCGAAAACACTGAAGCTTTCTTT
CATRGGSENTEAFF
>.|TRBJ2-5|.|TRBV15
TGTGCCACCAGCAGAGGGCAGGGGAGAGAGACCCAGTACTTC
CATSRGQGRETQYF
>TRBD1|TRBJ1-4|.|TRBV25-1
TGTGCCAGCAGTGAGTGGACAGGCCTAAATGAAAAACTGTTTTTT
CASSEWTGLNEKLFF
>.|TRBJ2-5|.|TRBV10-3
TGTGCCATCAGTGTCGGTGGAGAGACCCAGTACTTC
CAISVGGETQYF
>TRBD2|TRBJ2-7|.|TRBV7-6
TGTGCCAGCAGCTTAACTAGCGGGTTCTACGAGCAGTACTTC
CASSLTSGFYEQYF
>.|TRBJ2-1|.|TRBV10-1
TGCGCCAGCAGTGAGTCGGGGGCATACGAGCAGTTCTTC
CASSESGAYEQFF
>.|TRBJ2-3|.|TRBV9
TGTGCCAGCAGCGTAATGGGGGCTAGCGGCAACACGCAGTATTTT
CASSVMGASGNTQYF
>.|TRBJ1-2|many|TRBV6-6
TGTGCCAGCAGCCCATCCGCCGGGACATTCAACTATGGCTACACCTTC
CASSPSAGTFNYGYTF
>.|TRBJ1-1|few|TRBV28
TGTGCCAGCAGTTTCGGCGGCACGAACACTGAAGCTTTCTTT
CASSFGGTNTEAFF
>TRBD1|TRBJ1-1|few|TRBV5-4
TGTGCCAGCATGCGACAGGGGGCGCACACTGAAGCTTTCTTT
CASMRQGAHTEAFF
>.|TRBJ2-2|.|TRBV11-2
TGTGCCAGCAGCTCCCTCCGACTGGCCGGGGAGCTGTTTTTT
CASSSLRLAGELFF
>.|TRBJ1-2|.|TRBV16
TGTGCCAGCAGCCATCTGGACAGCACCTATGGCTACACCTTC
CASSHLDSTYGYTF
>TRBD2|TRBJ2-5|.|TRBV28
TGTGCCAGCAGTCCGATTAGCGGGATCCAAGAGACCCAGTACTTC
CASSPISGIQETQYF
>TRBD1|TRBJ1-6|many|TRBV5-6
TGTGCCAGCAGCTTGGAACAGGGGCCCCTCCACTTT
CASSLEQGPLHF
>TRBD2|TRBJ2-1|.|TRBV11-3
TGTGCCAGCAGCTCCCCGGCCCCTAGCGGGGGTCCCAATGAGCAGTTCTTC
CASSSPAPSGGPNEQFF
>.|TRBJ2-4|.|TRBV6-5
TGTGCCAGCAGTTCCTATATAGGGGATAAAAACATTCAGTACTTC
CASSSYIGDKNIQYF
>.|TRBJ1-4|.|TRBV18
TGTGCCAGCTCACCCAAGGGGCTAAAACTGTTTTTT
CASSPKGLKLFF
>TRBD2|TRBJ2-5|.|TRBV6-5
TGTGCCAGCAGTTACTCGTCGGGGGGAAGAGAGACCCAGTACTTC
CASSYSSGGRETQYF
>.|TRBJ2-2|.|TRBV6-6
TGTGCCAGCAGCCGGGGCGGGGGCCATAACACCGGGGAGCTGTTTTTT
CASSRGGGHNTGELFF
>.|TRBJ1-2|few|TRBV19
TGTGCCAGTAGTATGGTCCAGGATGGCTACACCTTC
CASSMVQDGYTF
>TRBD1|TRBJ2-5|.|TRBV9
TGTGCCAGCAGCGCTACCGGGACAGGGGTAGAGACCCAGTACTTC
CASSATGTGVETQYF
>.|TRBJ2-3|.|TRBV24-1
TGTGCCACCAGTGATTTTGGGCCCACAGATACGCAGTATTTT
CATSDFGPTDTQYF
>.|TRBJ2-2|.|TRBV7-6
TGTGCCAGCAGCTTAAGGCAGGCCAAATCGAACACCGGGGAGCTGTTTTTT
CASSLRQAKSNTGELFF
>.|TRBJ2-7|few|TRBV10-3
TGTGCCATCAGTGAGTCGCTCGATCCCACGACACCCTCCTACGAGCAGTACTTC
CAISESLDPTTPSYEQYF
>.|TRBJ2-3|.|TRBV7-2
TGTGCCAGCAGCTTCCACCGCGGCGGGGGCACAGATACGCAGTATTTT
CASSFHRGGGTDTQYF
>.|TRBJ1-5|.|TRBV18
TGTGCCAGCTCACCACGGGGGGGCGACGTTAGCAATCAGCCCCAGCATTTT
CASSPRGGDVSNQPQHF
>.|TRBJ1-6|.|TRBV5-5
TGTGCCAGCAGCCGGTCGGTACGCTCGAATTCACCCCTCCACTTT
CASSRSVRSNSPLHF